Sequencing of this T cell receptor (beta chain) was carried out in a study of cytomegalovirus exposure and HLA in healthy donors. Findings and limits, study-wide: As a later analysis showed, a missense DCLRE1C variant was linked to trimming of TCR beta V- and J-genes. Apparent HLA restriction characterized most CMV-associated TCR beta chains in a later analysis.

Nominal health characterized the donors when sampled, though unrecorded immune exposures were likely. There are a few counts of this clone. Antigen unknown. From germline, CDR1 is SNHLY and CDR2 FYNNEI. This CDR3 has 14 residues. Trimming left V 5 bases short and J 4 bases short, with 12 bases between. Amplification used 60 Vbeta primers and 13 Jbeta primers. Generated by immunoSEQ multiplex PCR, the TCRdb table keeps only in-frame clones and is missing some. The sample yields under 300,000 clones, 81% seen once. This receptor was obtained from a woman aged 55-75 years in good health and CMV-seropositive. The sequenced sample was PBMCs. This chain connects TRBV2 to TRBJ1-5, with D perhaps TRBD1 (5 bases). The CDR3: CASSPDSRNQPQHF. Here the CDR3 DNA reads TGTGCCAGCAGTCCAGACAGCCGAAATCAGCCCCAGCATTTT.